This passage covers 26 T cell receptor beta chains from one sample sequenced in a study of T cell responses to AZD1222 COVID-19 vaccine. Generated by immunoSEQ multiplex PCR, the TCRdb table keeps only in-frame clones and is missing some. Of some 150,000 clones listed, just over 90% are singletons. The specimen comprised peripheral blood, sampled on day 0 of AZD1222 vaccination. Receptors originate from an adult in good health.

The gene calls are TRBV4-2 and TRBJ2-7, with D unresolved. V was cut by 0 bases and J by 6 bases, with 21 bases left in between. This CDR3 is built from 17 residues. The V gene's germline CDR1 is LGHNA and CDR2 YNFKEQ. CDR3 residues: CASSQDIWVFPPGEQYF. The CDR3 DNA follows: TGTGCCAGCAGCCAAGATATCTGGGTCTTCCCTCCGGGCGAGCAGTACTTC.

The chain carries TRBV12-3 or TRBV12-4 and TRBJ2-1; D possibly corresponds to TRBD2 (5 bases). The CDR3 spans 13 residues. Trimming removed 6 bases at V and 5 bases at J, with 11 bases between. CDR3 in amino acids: CASRAGGDNEQFF. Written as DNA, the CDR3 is TGTGCCAGCAGGGCAGGAGGTGACAATGAGCAGTTCTTC.

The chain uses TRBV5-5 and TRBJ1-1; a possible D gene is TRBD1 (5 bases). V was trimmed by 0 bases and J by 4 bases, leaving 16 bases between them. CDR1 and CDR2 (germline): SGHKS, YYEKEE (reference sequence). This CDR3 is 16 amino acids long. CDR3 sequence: CASSLDFRGSATEAFF. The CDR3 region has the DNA TGTGCCAGCAGCTTGGATTTTCGGGGCTCGGCCACTGAAGCTTTCTTT.

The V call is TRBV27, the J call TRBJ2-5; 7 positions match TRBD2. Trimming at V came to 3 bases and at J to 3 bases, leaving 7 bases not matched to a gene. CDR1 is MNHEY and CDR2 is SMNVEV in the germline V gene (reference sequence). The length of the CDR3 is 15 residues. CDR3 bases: TGTGCCAGCAGTTTTTTGGGACTATCCAAAGAGACCCAGTACTTC. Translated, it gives CASSFLGLSKETQYF.

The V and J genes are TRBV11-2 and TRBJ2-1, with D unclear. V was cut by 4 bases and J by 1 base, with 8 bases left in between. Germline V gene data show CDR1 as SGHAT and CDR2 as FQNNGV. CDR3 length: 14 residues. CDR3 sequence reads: CASSSDQSYNEQFF. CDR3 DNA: TGTGCCAGCAGCTCGGATCAATCCTACAATGAGCAGTTCTTC.

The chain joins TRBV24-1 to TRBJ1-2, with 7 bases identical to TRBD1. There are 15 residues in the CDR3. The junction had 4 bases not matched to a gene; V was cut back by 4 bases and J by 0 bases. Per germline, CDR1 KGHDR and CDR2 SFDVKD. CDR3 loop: CATSDSTGANYGYTF. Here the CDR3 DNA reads TGTGCCACCAGTGACTCTACAGGGGCTAACTATGGCTACACCTTC.

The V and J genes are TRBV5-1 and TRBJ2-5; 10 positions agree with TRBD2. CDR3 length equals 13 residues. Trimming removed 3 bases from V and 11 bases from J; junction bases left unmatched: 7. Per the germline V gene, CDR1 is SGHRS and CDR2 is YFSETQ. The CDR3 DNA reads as TGCGCCAGCAGCTGGCTAGCGGGAGAAGCTCAGTACTTC. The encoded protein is CASSWLAGEAQYF.

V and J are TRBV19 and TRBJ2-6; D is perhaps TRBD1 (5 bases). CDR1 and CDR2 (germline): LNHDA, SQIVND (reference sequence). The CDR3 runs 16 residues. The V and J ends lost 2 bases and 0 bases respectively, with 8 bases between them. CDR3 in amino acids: CASSIFQGSGANVLTF. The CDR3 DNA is TGTGCCAGTAGTATATTTCAGGGCTCTGGGGCCAACGTCCTGACTTTC.

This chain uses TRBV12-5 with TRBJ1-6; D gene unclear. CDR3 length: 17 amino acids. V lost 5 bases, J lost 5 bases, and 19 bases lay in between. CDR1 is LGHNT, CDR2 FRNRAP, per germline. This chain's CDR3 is CASGPPLAGSDNSPLHF. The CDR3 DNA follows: TGTGCTAGTGGTCCTCCCTTAGCGGGATCCGATAATTCACCCCTCCACTTT.

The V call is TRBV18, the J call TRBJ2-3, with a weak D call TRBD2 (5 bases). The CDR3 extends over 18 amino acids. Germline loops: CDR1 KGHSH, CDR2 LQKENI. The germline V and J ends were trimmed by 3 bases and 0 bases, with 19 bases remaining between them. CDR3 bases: TGTGCCAGCTCACCTATCCGCGGGCTTAAAGTGAGCACAGATACGCAGTATTTT. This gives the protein CASSPIRGLKVSTDTQYF.

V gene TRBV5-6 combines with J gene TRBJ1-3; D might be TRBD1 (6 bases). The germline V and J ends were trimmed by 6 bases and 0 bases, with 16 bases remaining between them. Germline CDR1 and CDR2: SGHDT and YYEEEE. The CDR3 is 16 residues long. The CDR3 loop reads CASTRTARYSGNTIYF. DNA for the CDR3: TGTGCCAGCACCCGGACAGCTCGTTACTCTGGAAACACCATATATTTT.

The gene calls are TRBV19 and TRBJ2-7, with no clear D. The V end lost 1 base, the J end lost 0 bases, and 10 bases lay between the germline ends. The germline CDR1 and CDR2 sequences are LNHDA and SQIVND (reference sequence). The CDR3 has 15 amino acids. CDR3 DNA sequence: TGTGCCAGTAGTATAGGCGGCTCGAGCTCCTACGAGCAGTACTTC. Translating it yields CASSIGGSSSYEQYF.

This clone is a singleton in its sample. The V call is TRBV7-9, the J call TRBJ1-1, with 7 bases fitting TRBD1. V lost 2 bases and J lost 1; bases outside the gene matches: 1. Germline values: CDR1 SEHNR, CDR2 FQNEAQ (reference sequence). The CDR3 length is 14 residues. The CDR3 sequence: CASSLNRGNTEAFF. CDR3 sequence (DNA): TGTGCCAGCAGCTTAAACAGGGGGAACACTGAAGCTTTCTTT.

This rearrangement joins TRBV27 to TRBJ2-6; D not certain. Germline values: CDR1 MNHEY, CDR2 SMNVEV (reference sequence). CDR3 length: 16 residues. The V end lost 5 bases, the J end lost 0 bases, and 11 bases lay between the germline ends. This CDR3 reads CASSTRLFSGANVLTF. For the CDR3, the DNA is TGTGCCAGCAGTACACGACTGTTCTCTGGGGCCAACGTCCTGACTTTC.

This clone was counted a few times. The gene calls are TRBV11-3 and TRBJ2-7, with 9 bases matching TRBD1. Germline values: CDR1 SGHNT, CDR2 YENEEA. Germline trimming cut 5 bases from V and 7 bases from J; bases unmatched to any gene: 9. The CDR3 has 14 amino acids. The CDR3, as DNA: TGTGCCAGCAGCGCGGACAGGGGCCAGGAGGAGCAGTACTTC. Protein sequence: CASSADRGQEEQYF.

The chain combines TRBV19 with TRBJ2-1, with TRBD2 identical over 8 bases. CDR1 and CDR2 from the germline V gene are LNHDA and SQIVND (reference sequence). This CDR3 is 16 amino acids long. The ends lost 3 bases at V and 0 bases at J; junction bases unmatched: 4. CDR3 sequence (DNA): TGTGCCAGTAGTATGGGTAGCGGGATCTCCTACAATGAGCAGTTCTTC. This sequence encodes CASSMGSGISYNEQFF.

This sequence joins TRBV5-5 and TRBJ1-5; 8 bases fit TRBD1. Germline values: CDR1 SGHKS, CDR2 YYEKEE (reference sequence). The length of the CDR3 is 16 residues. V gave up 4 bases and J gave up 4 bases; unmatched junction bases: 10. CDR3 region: CASSRVDRGPNQPQHF. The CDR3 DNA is TGTGCCAGCAGCCGAGTTGACAGGGGACCTAATCAGCCCCAGCATTTT.

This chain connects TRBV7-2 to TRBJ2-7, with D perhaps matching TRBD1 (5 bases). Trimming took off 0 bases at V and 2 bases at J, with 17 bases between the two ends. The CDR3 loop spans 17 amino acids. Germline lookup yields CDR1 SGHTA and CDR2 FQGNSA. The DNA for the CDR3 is TGTGCCAGCAGCTTAGCGCTCCGTGGGGCGCGCACCTACGAGCAGTACTTC. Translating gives CASSLALRGARTYEQYF.

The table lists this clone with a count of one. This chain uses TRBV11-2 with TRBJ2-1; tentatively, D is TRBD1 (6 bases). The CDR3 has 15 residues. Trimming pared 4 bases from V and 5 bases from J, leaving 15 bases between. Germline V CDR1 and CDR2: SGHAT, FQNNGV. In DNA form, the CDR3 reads TGTGCCAGCAGCTGGATTATCCGGGACAACAATGAGCAGTTCTTC. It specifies CASSWIIRDNNEQFF.

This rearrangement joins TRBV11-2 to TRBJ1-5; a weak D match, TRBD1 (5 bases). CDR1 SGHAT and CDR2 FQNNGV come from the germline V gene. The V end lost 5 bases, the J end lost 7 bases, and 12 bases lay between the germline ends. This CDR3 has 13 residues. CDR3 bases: TGTGCCAGCAGCCCTGCAGGGCGGCAGCCCCAGCATTTT. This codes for CASSPAGRQPQHF.

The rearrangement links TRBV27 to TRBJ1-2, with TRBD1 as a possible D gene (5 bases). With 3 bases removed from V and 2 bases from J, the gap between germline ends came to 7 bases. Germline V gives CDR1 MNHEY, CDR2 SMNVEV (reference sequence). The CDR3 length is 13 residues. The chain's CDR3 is CASSFGANYGYTF. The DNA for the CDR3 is TGTGCCAGCAGTTTTGGGGCGAACTATGGCTACACCTTC.

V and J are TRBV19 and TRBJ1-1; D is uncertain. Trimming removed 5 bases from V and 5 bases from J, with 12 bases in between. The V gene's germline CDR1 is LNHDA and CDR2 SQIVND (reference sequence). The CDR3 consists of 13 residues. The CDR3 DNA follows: TGTGCCAGTAGTCGGACCGAGCGGACTGAAGCTTTCTTT. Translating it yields CASSRTERTEAFF.

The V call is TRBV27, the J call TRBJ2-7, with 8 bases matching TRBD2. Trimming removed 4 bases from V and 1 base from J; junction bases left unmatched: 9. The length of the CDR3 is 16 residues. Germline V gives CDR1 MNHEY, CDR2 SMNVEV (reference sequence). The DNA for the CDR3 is TGTGCCAGCAGTTCTGGGAGACTAGCGCTTTCCTACGAGCAGTACTTC. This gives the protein CASSSGRLALSYEQYF.

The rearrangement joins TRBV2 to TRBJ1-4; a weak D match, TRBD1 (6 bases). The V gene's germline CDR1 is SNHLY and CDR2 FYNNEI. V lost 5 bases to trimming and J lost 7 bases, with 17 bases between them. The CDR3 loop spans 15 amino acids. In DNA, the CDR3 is TGTGCCAGCAGTATGTCAGAAGGAGGGGGTGAAAAACTGTTTTTT. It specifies CASSMSEGGGEKLFF.

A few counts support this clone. In DNA form, the CDR3 reads TGTGCCAGCAGCCAAGGGGTACAAGGACAGGGTGGCTATGGCTACACCTTC. This translates into CASSQGVQGQGGYGYTF. The chain combines TRBV3-1 (or the pseudogene TRBV3-2) with TRBJ1-2, with 8 bases matching TRBD1. The length of the CDR3 is 17 residues. CDR1 is LGHDT and CDR2 is YNNKEL in the germline V gene (reference sequence). V was pared by 1 base and J by 4 bases, with 11 bases of the junction left unmatched.

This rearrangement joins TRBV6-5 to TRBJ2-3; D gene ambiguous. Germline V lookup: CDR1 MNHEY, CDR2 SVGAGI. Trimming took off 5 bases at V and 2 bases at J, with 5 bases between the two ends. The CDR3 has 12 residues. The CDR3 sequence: CASSPNTDTQYF. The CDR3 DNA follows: TGTGCCAGCAGTCCGAACACAGATACGCAGTATTTT.